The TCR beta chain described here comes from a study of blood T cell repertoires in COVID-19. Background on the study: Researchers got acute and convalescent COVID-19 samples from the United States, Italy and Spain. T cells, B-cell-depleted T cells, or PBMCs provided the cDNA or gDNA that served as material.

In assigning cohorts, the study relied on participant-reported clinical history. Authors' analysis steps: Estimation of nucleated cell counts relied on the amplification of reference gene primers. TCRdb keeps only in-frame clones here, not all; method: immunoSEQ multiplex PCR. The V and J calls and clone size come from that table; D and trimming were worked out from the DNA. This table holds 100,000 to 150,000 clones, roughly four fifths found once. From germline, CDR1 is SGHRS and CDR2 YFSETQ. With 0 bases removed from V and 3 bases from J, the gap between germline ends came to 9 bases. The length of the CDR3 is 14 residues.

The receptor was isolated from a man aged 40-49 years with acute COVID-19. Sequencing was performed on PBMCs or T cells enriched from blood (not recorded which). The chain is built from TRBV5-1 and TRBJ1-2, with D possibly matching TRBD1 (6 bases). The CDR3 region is CASSLAGGDYGYTF. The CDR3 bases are TGCGCCAGCAGCTTGGCGGGGGGCGACTATGGCTACACCTTC.